The 24 T cell receptor beta chains presented below share a single source sample, sequenced in a study of metastatic and nonmetastatic thyroid tumors. TCRdb re-clonotyped the PCR reads through MiXCR. The table lists tens of thousands of clones, 12% of them singletons. All patients were treatment-naive before thyroid surgery. Specimen: blood. All receptors come from a female donor with papillary thyroid cancer or a benign thyroid nodule (not recorded which). Some clones in this sample may be carry-over from other donors' samples.

This clone was seen at least ten times. The chain employs TRBV2 and TRBJ2-2; no reliable D call. V gave up 6 bases and J gave up 0 bases, with 14 bases separating them. Per the germline V gene, CDR1 is SNHLY and CDR2 is FYNNEI. The CDR3 sequence is 16 residues long. The CDR3 reads CASRHGQPANTGELFF. As DNA, the CDR3 is TGTGCCAGCAGGCACGGCCAGCCCGCGAACACCGGGGAGCTGTTTTTT.

This clone has at least ten counts. This chain joins TRBV28 and TRBJ2-5; tentatively, D is TRBD2 (6 bases). Trimming took off 5 bases at V and 5 bases at J, with 12 bases between the two ends. The germline CDR1 and CDR2 sequences are MDHEN and SYDVKM. This CDR3 region has 13 residues. Here the CDR3 reads CASSARGRETQYF. The CDR3 bases are TGTGCCAGCAGTGCTCGAGGGAGGGAGACCCAGTACTTC.

J is TRBJ2-2 and V is TRBV6-1, with 8 bases identical to TRBD1. V was clipped by 7 bases and J by 7 bases; unmatched bases: 8. The germline gives CDR1 MNHNS, CDR2 SASEGT. This CDR3 is built from 14 residues. Here the CDR3 DNA reads TGTGCCAGCAAGCAGGGGGCTGGAGGCGGGGAGCTGTTTTTT. Amino acids: CASKQGAGGGELFF.

This clone showed up many times. The rearrangement joins TRBV6-1 to TRBJ1-4; tentatively, D is TRBD1 (5 bases). V gave up 5 bases and J gave up 5 bases, with 15 bases separating them. This CDR3 has 15 amino acids. Per the germline V gene, CDR1 is MNHNS and CDR2 is SASEGT. CDR3 in amino acids: CASSPRQMGNEKLFF. The CDR3 coding sequence is TGTGCCAGCAGTCCTCGACAGATGGGGAATGAAAAACTGTTTTTT.

This clone was counted ten times or more. This chain joins TRBV6-2 or TRBV6-3 and TRBJ2-1; 13 bases are shared with TRBD2. CDR3 length: 16 amino acids. V lost 0 bases and J lost 13; bases outside the gene matches: 9. CDR1 MNHEY and CDR2 SVGEGT come from the germline V gene. The CDR3 bases are TGTGCCAGCAGTTACTCGACTAGCGGGAGGCTAACGGCCCAGTTCTTC. It specifies CASSYSTSGRLTAQFF.

As to this clone: Because the CDR3 is missing its conserved closing phenylalanine or tryptophan, this is likely a read error. The limits of the CDR3 on the DNA are not certain, so only TCRdb's listed CDR3 is given. This sequence joins TRBV11-2 and TRBJ1-2; the DNA was not used to check the table's D call, TRBD1. Per germline, CDR1 SGHAT and CDR2 FQNNGV. Including both end residues, the CDR3 is 16 amino acids long. This CDR3 is CASSHRGGRTNYGYTL.

Concerning this clone itself: Just one base apart from a much larger clone, this may be a read error. The rearrangement links TRBV2 to TRBJ2-5, with TRBD2 matching 9 bases. Germline V lookup: CDR1 SNHLY, CDR2 FYNNEI. The CDR3 length is 15 residues. Losses at the gene ends were 6 bases for V and 1 base for J; bases not matched to a gene: 6. CDR3 sequence: CASRWTSVPQETQYF. The CDR3 region has the DNA TGTGCCAGCAGGTGGACTAGCGTGCCCCAAGAGACCCAGTACTTC.

A word on this clone: Sequence at one end of the junction differs from germline and may be a read error. This chain joins TRBV7-7 and TRBJ2-5; 10 positions match TRBD2. Per the germline V gene, CDR1 is SSHAT and CDR2 is FNYEAQ (reference sequence). This CDR3 has 15 residues. The CDR3 here is CASSSGTSERETQYF. CDR3 in DNA: TGTGCTAGCAGCTCCGGGACTAGCGAACGAGAGACCCAGTACTTC.

The sample holds many counts of this clone. This chain uses TRBV25-1 with TRBJ1-2; 7 bases match TRBD1. Germline V lookup: CDR1 MGHDK, CDR2 SYGVNS. The CDR3 is made up of 11 amino acids. V lost 4 bases to trimming and J lost 9 bases; unmatched junction nucleotides: 2. The CDR3 coding sequence is TGTGCCAGCAGTGGACAGGGCAGCTACACCTTC. This codes for CASSGQGSYTF.

In its sample, this clone was seen many times. The chain couples TRBV6-1 to TRBJ2-7; D not resolved. The V end lost 3 bases, the J end lost 4 bases, and 7 bases lay between the germline ends. The CDR3 runs to 12 residues. Germline CDR1 MNHNS, CDR2 SASEGT. The CDR3 nucleotides read TGTGCCAGCAGTGATCGCCTTTACGAGCAGTACTTC. Its protein is CASSDRLYEQYF.

In this sample, this clone turned up a few times. For the CDR3, the DNA is TGTGCCAGCAGCGTATCTACCGGGACTTCGAATGAGCAGTTCTTC. This translates into CASSVSTGTSNEQFF. The chain joins TRBV9 to TRBJ2-1; possibly TRBD2 for D (6 bases). The CDR3 is 15 amino acids. In germline, CDR1 is SGDLS, CDR2 YYNGEE. Trimming cost V 1 base and J 7 bases, with 15 bases left between them.

This clone was detected a few times. The V gene is TRBV2, the J gene TRBJ2-7; D gene uncertain. The CDR3 is 14 residues long. The ends were cut back, 2 bases at V and 5 bases at J, with 13 bases in the middle. In germline, CDR1 is SNHLY, CDR2 FYNNEI. This CDR3 reads CASSELQCGHEQYF. Written as DNA, the CDR3 is TGTGCCAGCAGTGAATTGCAGTGTGGCCACGAGCAGTACTTC. Together with reference TRBV2 and TRBJ2-7, the CDR3 gives the full variable domain: EPEVTQTPSHQVTQMGQEVILRCVPISNHLYFYWYRQILGQKVEFLVSFYNNEISEKSEIFDDQFSVERPDGSNFTLKIRSTKLEDSAMYFCASSELQCGHEQYFGPGTRLTVT.

This clone came up many times. This sequence joins TRBV18 and TRBJ1-4; D is uncertain. This CDR3 comprises 13 residues. The V end lost 3 bases, the J end lost 6 bases, and 8 bases lay between the germline ends. From germline, CDR1 is KGHSH and CDR2 LQKENI. CDR3 sequence: CASSPPVYEKLFF. DNA of the CDR3: TGTGCCAGCTCACCCCCTGTTTATGAAAAACTGTTTTTT.

This clone occurred many times. The rearrangement links TRBV6-1 to TRBJ2-5; D possibly corresponds to TRBD1 (6 bases). Germline values: CDR1 MNHNS, CDR2 SASEGT. The CDR3 length is 14 residues. V lost 5 bases to trimming and J lost 3 bases, with 13 bases between them. CDR3 in amino acids: CASSWTDKKETQYF. The CDR3 DNA reads as TGTGCCAGCAGTTGGACAGATAAAAAAGAGACCCAGTACTTC.

J is TRBJ2-1 and V is TRBV5-3; D gene uncertain. Being an ORF, TRBV5-3 has a function that is uncertain. The V end was cut by 8 bases, the J end by 9 bases, with 15 bases between. CDR3 length equals 12 residues. For the CDR3, the DNA is TGTGCCAGCAGCAAGAAGTGGGGTGAGCAGTTCTTC. Translating gives CASSKKWGEQFF.

This clone was detected only a few times. Other DNA sequences in the same sample also yield this CDR3. V usage is TRBV6-1 and J usage is TRBJ2-7; no definite D call. V was trimmed by 10 bases and J by 3 bases, leaving 13 bases between them. Germline V gene lookup returns CDR1 MNHNS and CDR2 SASEGT. The CDR3 has 12 amino acids. CDR3 DNA: TGTGCCACCGGTGACATCTACTACGAGCAGTACTTC. Translation gives CATGDIYYEQYF.

This clone has a count of ten or more. V usage is TRBV6-1 and J usage is TRBJ2-1; 8 bases map to TRBD2. The V gene's germline CDR1 is MNHNS and CDR2 SASEGT. V was clipped by 6 bases and J by 6 bases; unmatched bases: 7. CDR3 size: 14 residues. For the CDR3, the DNA is TGTGCCAGCAGGGAACTAGCGGCACTCAATGAGCAGTTCTTC. The encoded protein is CASRELAALNEQFF.

Many counts were recorded for this clone. V usage is TRBV4-3 and J usage is TRBJ1-1; no reliable D call. The CDR3 covers 15 residues. CDR1 LGHNA and CDR2 YSLEER come from the germline V gene. The germline V and J ends were trimmed by 4 bases and 4 bases, with 16 bases remaining between them. As DNA, the CDR3 is TGCGCCAGCAGCCCTAATTGGGGAACGGGCACTGAAGCTTTCTTT. This encodes CASSPNWGTGTEAFF.

This clone was recorded many times. The rearrangement joins TRBV18 to TRBJ2-2, with D tentatively TRBD1 (6 bases). The CDR3 contains 14 residues. Trimming removed 9 bases from V and 1 base from J, with 12 bases in between. The germline V gene has CDR1 KGHSH and CDR2 LQKENI. As DNA, the CDR3 is TGTGCCAGTCTCCCGGACAGGAACACCGGGGAGCTGTTTTTT. Protein product: CASLPDRNTGELFF. The full variable domain, in which reference TRBV18 and TRBJ2-2 provide the parts outside the CDR3, is NAGVMQNPRHLVRRRGQEARLRCSPMKGHSHVYWYRQLPEEGLKFMVYLQKENIIDESGMPKERFSAEFPKEGPSILRIQQVVRGDSAAYFCASLPDRNTGELFFGEGSRLTVL.

This clone came up many times. The rearrangement joins TRBV5-8 to TRBJ2-5, with 7 bases lining up with TRBD2. Germline V CDR1 and CDR2: SGHTS, YDEGEE. This CDR3 is 15 amino acids long. Trimming took 0 bases from V and 5 from J; bases not matched to a gene: 7. DNA of the CDR3: TGTGCCAGCAGCTTGGGCGCGGGAGTACGTGAGACCCAGTACTTC. Its translation: CASSLGAGVRETQYF.

This clone was seen at least ten times. The V gene is TRBV28, the J gene TRBJ2-2, with a weak D call TRBD1 (5 bases). CDR1 is MDHEN and CDR2 is SYDVKM in the germline V gene. V lost 5 bases, J lost 1 base, and 11 bases lay in between. The CDR3 spans 15 residues. CDR3 nucleotide sequence: TGTGCCAGCAGTCGCGGACACCAGAACACCGGGGAGCTGTTTTTT. As protein: CASSRGHQNTGELFF.

This clone occurred many times. The chain is built from TRBV3-1 and TRBJ1-2, with D maybe TRBD1 (6 bases). The CDR3 length is 15 residues. Germline lookup yields CDR1 LGHDT and CDR2 YNNKEL (reference sequence). Deletions cut 3 bases from V and 4 bases from J, with 15 bases between. The CDR3, as DNA: TGTGCCAGCAGCCATTCTTTACAGGGCACCTATGGCTACACCTTC. It codes for CASSHSLQGTYGYTF.

Concerning this clone itself: Sequence at one end of the junction differs from germline and may be a read error. This chain joins TRBV11-2 and TRBJ2-2, with D possibly matching TRBD1 (5 bases). The CDR3 runs 17 residues. The V gene's germline CDR1 is SGHAT and CDR2 FQNNGV. CDR3 region: CASSLIQVRPHTGQLFF. In DNA, the CDR3 is TGTGCCAGCAGCTTAATACAGGTGAGGCCGCACACCGGGCAGCTGTTTTTT.

On this clone itself: A single base separates this from a much larger clone, so it may be a read error. The identical CDR3 is also encoded by other nucleotide sequences in the sample. The rearrangement uses TRBV20-1 and TRBJ2-5, with D possibly being TRBD1 (6 bases). Per the germline V gene, CDR1 is DFQATT and CDR2 is SNEGSKA (reference sequence). The CDR3 loop spans 14 amino acids. In nucleotides, the CDR3 is TGCAGTGCTGACTTTCAAGGGGCAGGGGAGACACAGTACTTC. Protein sequence: CSADFQGAGETQYF.